The clone carrying this TCR beta chain was seen only a few times. Its antigen remains unknown. This specimen includes other DNA sequences encoding the same CDR3. The data derive from a study of T cells in localized non-small cell lung cancer. Study conclusions and caveats: Heterogeneity cannot be ruled out, as sequencing used one tumor region only. Longer overall survival was seen with higher T cell density measured in blood. When the top 100 tumor clones were examined, a median about 60 of them also appeared in the adjacent lung, which was paired and uninvolved.

V was cut by 4 bases and J by 1 base, with 10 bases left in between. Germline CDR1 MDHEN, CDR2 SYDVKM. The CDR3 is 14 amino acids. Libraries were prepared by immunoSEQ multiplex PCR; TCRdb keeps only in-frame clonotypes and omits some of them. Found here are about 82,000 clones, less than 85% of them singletons; the top ten hold over 15%. The sample in question was PBMCs, obtained before any cancer treatment. The sequence derives from a man aged 40 to 75 with stage II squamous cell lung carcinoma. The V and J genes are TRBV28 and TRBJ1-1; perhaps TRBD1 as D (6 bases). CDR3 DNA: TGTGCCAGCAGTTCTCCAGGGGAGAACACTGAAGCTTTCTTT. This encodes CASSSPGENTEAFF. The full variable domain, with the rest looked up from reference TRBV28 and TRBJ1-1, is DVKVTQSSRYLVKRTGEKVFLECVQDMDHENMFWYRQDPGLGLRLIYFSYDVKMKEKGDIPEGYSVSREKKERFSLILESASTNQTSMYLCASSSPGENTEAFFGQGTRLTVV.